The entry that follows covers one T cell receptor (beta chain) sequence. The antigen is not known. The data belong to a study of a mutant IDH1 vaccine in newly diagnosed glioma. Study information: Vaccination began 4-6 weeks post radiotherapy alone, or with temozolomide cycles.

Documented time point: week 5, during vaccination. The investigators gave 300 ug of mutant IDH1 20-mer peptide in each vaccine dose, together with topical imiquimod. TCRdb keeps only in-frame clones here, not all; method: immunoSEQ multiplex PCR. The profile shows about 30,000 clones, around 90% of them singletons. V dropped 6 bases and J dropped 6 bases, with 12 bases sitting between them. The CDR3 has 12 amino acids. Germline CDR1 reads MDHEN; CDR2 reads SYDVKM. J is TRBJ2-7 and V is TRBV28; D possibly matches TRBD1 or TRBD2 (5 bases each). The TCR originated in a woman aged 40 to 50 with glioma. Some clones in this sample may be carry-over from other donors' samples. The source material was peripheral blood mononuclear cells (PBMCs), sampled from a glioma patient whose treatment included an IDH1 peptide vaccine. The CDR3 loop is CASRGVFGEQYF. In nucleotides, the CDR3 is TGTGCCAGCAGGGGGGTCTTCGGCGAGCAGTACTTC.